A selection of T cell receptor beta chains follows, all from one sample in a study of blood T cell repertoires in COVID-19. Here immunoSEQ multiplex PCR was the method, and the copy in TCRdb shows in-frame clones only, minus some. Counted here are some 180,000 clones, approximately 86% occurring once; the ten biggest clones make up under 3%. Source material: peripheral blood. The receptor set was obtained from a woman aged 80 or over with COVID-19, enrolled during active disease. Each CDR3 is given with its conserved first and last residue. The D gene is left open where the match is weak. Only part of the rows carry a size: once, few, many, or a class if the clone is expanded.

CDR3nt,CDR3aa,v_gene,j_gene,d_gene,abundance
TGCAGTGCTAGTGTTCGGACTAAATTCAATCAGCCCCAGCATTTT,CSASVRTKFNQPQHF,TRBV20-1,TRBJ1-5,.,.
TGTGCCAGTAGTCCAAGGGACTTATGGCGGGGTGCCGAGCAGTACTTC,CASSPRDLWRGAEQYF,TRBV19,TRBJ2-7,.,.
TGTGCCAGCAGTCGGCGACAGGAAAGGTGGGAGACCCAGTACTTC,CASSRRQERWETQYF,TRBV28,TRBJ2-5,.,.
TGTGCCAGCAGCCTCCAGACTAGCGGGAGGGCGTATGAGCAGTTCTTC,CASSLQTSGRAYEQFF,TRBV5-4,TRBJ2-1,TRBD2,.
TGTGCCAGTAGCACTGCTCGCACCGGGGAGCTGTTTTTT,CASSTARTGELFF,TRBV19,TRBJ2-2,.,many
TGTGCCAGCAGTTCCCCGGGACAGGGGAGGTGGAATCAGCCCCAGCATTTT,CASSSPGQGRWNQPQHF,TRBV28,TRBJ1-5,TRBD1,.
TGTGCCAGCAGCCCACAAACAGGGTTCCCAGAGACCCAGTACTTC,CASSPQTGFPETQYF,TRBV11-2,TRBJ2-5,.,.
TGTGCCAGTAGTAGGACAGGGATAAACACTGAAGCTTTCTTT,CASSRTGINTEAFF,TRBV19,TRBJ1-1,TRBD1,.
TGTGCCAGTAGTCCCGGGACAGACACCGGGGAGCTGTTTTTT,CASSPGTDTGELFF,TRBV19,TRBJ2-2,TRBD1,.
TGTGCCAGCAGTTTAGACAGGTCTCAGCCCCAGCATTTT,CASSLDRSQPQHF,TRBV11-2,TRBJ1-5,.,.
TGTGCCACCAGCAGAGATTTAGGGGCCTACACTGAAGCTTTCTTT,CATSRDLGAYTEAFF,TRBV15,TRBJ1-1,.,few
TGTGCCAGCAGCCGGGGACAGGGGAGGGATAAAAATGGCTACACCTTC,CASSRGQGRDKNGYTF,TRBV3-1/TRBV3-2,TRBJ1-2,TRBD1,.
TGTGCCAGCAGCCCGGGGGGAGGGCCTGGCACCGGGGAGCTGTTTTTT,CASSPGGGPGTGELFF,TRBV7-2,TRBJ2-2,TRBD2,.
TGTGCCAGCGGATCTAGGGAGACCCAGTACTTC,CASGSRETQYF,TRBV9,TRBJ2-5,.,.
TGTGCCAGCAGCCCCAGGGACGAGCAGTACTTC,CASSPRDEQYF,TRBV21-1,TRBJ2-7,.,.
TGTGCCAGCGGCCGGGACTTCCAGCTCTATGGCTACACCTTC,CASGRDFQLYGYTF,TRBV13,TRBJ1-2,.,few
TGTGCCAGCAAGTTGACTAGCGGGGAGTACAAGCAGTACTTC,CASKLTSGEYKQYF,TRBV2,TRBJ2-7,TRBD2,.
TGTGCCAGCAGCTTACCCTCAGGGGGCTTAGGGAACACTGAAGCTTTCTTT,CASSLPSGGLGNTEAFF,TRBV5-4,TRBJ1-1,TRBD1,.
TGTGCCACCAGCAGGATGAGAGGGCGAGGCAAGCGGGAGGTGGATACGCAGTATTTT,CATSRMRGRGKREVDTQYF,TRBV15,TRBJ2-3,TRBD2,.
TGCAGCGTTTACGACAGGGGGCTGGGGACCCAGTACTTC,CSVYDRGLGTQYF,TRBV29-1,TRBJ2-5,TRBD1,.
TGTGCCAGCAGACCCGCGACAGCGAGCTCCTATAATTCACCCCTCCACTTT,CASRPATASSYNSPLHF,TRBV2,TRBJ1-6,.,.
TGTGCCACCAGGTTAGGGGACAGGGTGAACACCGGGGAGCTGTTTTTT,CATRLGDRVNTGELFF,TRBV15,TRBJ2-2,TRBD1,.
TGTGCCAGCAGCTTACTCGGGCTAGCGGTAGGGAATGAGCAGTTCTTC,CASSLLGLAVGNEQFF,TRBV7-9,TRBJ2-1,TRBD2,once
TGTGCCAGCTCCCTAAGGGGCCAAGAGACCCAGTACTTC,CASSLRGQETQYF,TRBV6-6,TRBJ2-5,.,.
TGCAGCGTTGGATCCGGGGGCAATCAGCCCCAGCATTTT,CSVGSGGNQPQHF,TRBV29-1,TRBJ1-5,.,.
TGCGCCAGCAGCCACGGACAGGGAAATTCACCCCTCCACTTT,CASSHGQGNSPLHF,TRBV4-3,TRBJ1-6,TRBD1,.
TGTGCCAGTAGTATGTTAGCGGGAGCCACAGATACGCAGTATTTT,CASSMLAGATDTQYF,TRBV19,TRBJ2-3,TRBD2,.
TGTGCCAGCAGCCTCACAGGGAATCAGCCCCAGCATTTT,CASSLTGNQPQHF,TRBV6-5,TRBJ1-5,.,.
TGTGCCAGCACTTGGGGAGTGGCGCCCCAAGAGACCCAGTACTTC,CASTWGVAPQETQYF,TRBV6-5,TRBJ2-5,.,.
TGTGCCACCAGCAGAGAGAGGGCGAATTATTCACCCCTCCACTTT,CATSRERANYSPLHF,TRBV15,TRBJ1-6,.,once
TGCGCCAGCAGCCAAGAGGGACAGCTAGACGGCCCAGATACGCAGTATTTT,CASSQEGQLDGPDTQYF,TRBV4-3,TRBJ2-3,TRBD1,.
TGTGCCAGCAGTCCGACTAGCGGGAGGTCCCAGTACAATGAGCAGTTCTTC,CASSPTSGRSQYNEQFF,TRBV27,TRBJ2-1,TRBD2,.
TGCGCCAGCACCGAGACAGCTTTTTCTACTATGAACACTGAAGCTTTCTTT,CASTETAFSTMNTEAFF,TRBV4-1,TRBJ1-1,.,.
TGTGCCAGTAGTAAGAAGGGGGTGTCATATCAGTACTTC,CASSKKGVSYQYF,TRBV19,TRBJ2-4,.,.
TGTGCCAGCAGCTTGGGGGAGAGATCGTACACTGAAGCTTTCTTT,CASSLGERSYTEAFF,TRBV5-4,TRBJ1-1,.,.
TGTGCCAGCAGCCAAGATCACAGGCCAACTTATTCTGGAAACACCATATATTTT,CASSQDHRPTYSGNTIYF,TRBV4-2,TRBJ1-3,.,.
TGTGCCAGCAGCTTGGTACCGGCAGACAGGGGGGGAGGCTACACCTTC,CASSLVPADRGGGYTF,TRBV28,TRBJ1-2,TRBD1,once
TGTGCCAGCAGTTACATCAGAGACGGGTCCGAGCAGTACTTC,CASSYIRDGSEQYF,TRBV6-5,TRBJ2-7,.,.
TGCGCCAGCAGCTTGGTTCTCGGGACAGGGAATGAGCAGTTCTTC,CASSLVLGTGNEQFF,TRBV5-1,TRBJ2-1,TRBD1,.
TGTGCCAGCAGTACCCCCGGGACTAGCCCCTACGAGCAGTACTTC,CASSTPGTSPYEQYF,TRBV27,TRBJ2-7,TRBD2,.
TGTGCCAGCAGCGCGGCCCTGGACTTACTGAACACCGGGGAGCTGTTTTTT,CASSAALDLLNTGELFF,TRBV5-8,TRBJ2-2,.,.
TGTGCCAGCTCAGCGGCGCAAGAGACCCAGTACTTC,CASSAAQETQYF,TRBV2,TRBJ2-5,.,.
TGTGCCACCCTGGGGGGAGCCCCCACTGAAGCTTTCTTT,CATLGGAPTEAFF,TRBV28,TRBJ1-1,.,.